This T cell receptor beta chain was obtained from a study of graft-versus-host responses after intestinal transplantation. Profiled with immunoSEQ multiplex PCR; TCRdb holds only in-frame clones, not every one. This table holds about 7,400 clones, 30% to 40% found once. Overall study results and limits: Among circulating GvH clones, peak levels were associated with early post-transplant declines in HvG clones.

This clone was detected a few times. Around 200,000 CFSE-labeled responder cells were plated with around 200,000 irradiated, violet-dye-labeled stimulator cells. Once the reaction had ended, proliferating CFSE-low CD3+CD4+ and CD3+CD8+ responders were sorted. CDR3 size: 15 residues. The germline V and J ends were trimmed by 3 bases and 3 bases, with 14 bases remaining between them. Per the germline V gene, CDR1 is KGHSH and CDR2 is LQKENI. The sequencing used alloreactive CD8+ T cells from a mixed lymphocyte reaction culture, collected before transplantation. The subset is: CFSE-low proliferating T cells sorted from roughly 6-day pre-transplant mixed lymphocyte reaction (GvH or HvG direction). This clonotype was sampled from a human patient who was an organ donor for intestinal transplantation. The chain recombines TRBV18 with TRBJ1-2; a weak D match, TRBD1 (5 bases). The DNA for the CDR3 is TGTGCCAGCTCACCGGATTTGTGGGGCGACTATGGCTACACCTTC. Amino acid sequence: CASSPDLWGDYGYTF. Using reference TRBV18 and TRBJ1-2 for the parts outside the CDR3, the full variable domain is NAGVMQNPRHLVRRRGQEARLRCSPMKGHSHVYWYRQLPEEGLKFMVYLQKENIIDESGMPKERFSAEFPKEGPSILRIQQVVRGDSAAYFCASSPDLWGDYGYTFGSGTRLTVV.